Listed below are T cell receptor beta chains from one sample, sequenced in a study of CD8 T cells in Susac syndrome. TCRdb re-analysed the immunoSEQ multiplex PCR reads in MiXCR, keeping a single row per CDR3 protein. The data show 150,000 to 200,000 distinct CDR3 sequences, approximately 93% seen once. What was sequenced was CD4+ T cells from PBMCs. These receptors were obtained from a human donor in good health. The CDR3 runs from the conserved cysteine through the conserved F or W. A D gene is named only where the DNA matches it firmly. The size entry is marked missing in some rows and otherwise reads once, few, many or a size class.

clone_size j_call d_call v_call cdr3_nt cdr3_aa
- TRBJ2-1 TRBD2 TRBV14 TGTGCCAGCAGCCTACAAGCGGGGCCTTACAATGAGCAGTTCTTC CASSLQAGPYNEQFF
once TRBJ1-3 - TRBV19 TGTGCCAGTACGGGCAGGTCTGGAAACACCATATATTTT CASTGRSGNTIYF
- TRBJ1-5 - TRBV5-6 TGTGCCAGCAGCCAGAAGATCCAGGCATATAGCAATCAGCCCCAGCATTTT CASSQKIQAYSNQPQHF
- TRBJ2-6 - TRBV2 TGTGCCAGCGAGGGGGGTTATCACTCTGGGGCCAACGTCCTGACTTTC CASEGGYHSGANVLTF
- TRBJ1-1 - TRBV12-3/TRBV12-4 TGTGCCAGCAGTGGCCTGGGACAGAACACTGAAGCTTTCTTT CASSGLGQNTEAFF
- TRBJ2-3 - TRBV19 TGTGCCAGTAGTATTGGTATGGTCCCTAGCACAGATACGCAGTATTTT CASSIGMVPSTDTQYF
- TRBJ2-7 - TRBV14 TGTGCCAGCAGCCAAGGGCTTTTTACGCAGTACTTC CASSQGLFTQYF
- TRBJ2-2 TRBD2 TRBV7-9 TGTGCCAGCAGCTTGGGAGGGAAGACCGGGGAGCTGTTTTTT CASSLGGKTGELFF
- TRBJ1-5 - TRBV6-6 TGTGCCAGCAGGGACCTAAGAGATCAGCCCCAGCATTTT CASRDLRDQPQHF
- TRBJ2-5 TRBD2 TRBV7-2 TGTGCCAGCAGCTCGTCTAGGAGCGGGGTGGAGACCCAGTACTTC CASSSSRSGVETQYF
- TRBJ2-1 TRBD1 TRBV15 TGTGCCACCAGCAGAGGGACAGGGGGCGAGAATGAGCAGTTCTTC CATSRGTGGENEQFF
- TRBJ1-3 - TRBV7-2 TGTGCCAGCAGCTACTCACAGGGCGCTGGAAACACCATATATTTT CASSYSQGAGNTIYF
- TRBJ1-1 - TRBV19 TGTGCCAGTAGTATAAAGGCTGTGGGCACTGAAGCTTTCTTT CASSIKAVGTEAFF
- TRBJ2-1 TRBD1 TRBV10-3 TGTGCCATCAGTGTGTCCCCCGGGACAGGGGGCTACAATGAGCAGTTCTTC CAISVSPGTGGYNEQFF
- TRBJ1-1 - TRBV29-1 TGCAGCGTTGAATCGCCGGTGAACACTGAAGCTTTCTTT CSVESPVNTEAFF
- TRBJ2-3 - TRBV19 TGTGCCAGTAGCCATGGAACCCTACAGGGTGCTACGCAGTATTTT CASSHGTLQGATQYF
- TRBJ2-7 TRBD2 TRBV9 TGTGCCAGCAGCGTAGCAGCTAGCGGGGGTTTCTACGAGCAGTACTTC CASSVAASGGFYEQYF
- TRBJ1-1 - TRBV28 TGTGCCAGCGTAAAAGGCGGGAGGACTGAAGCTTTCTTT CASVKGGRTEAFF
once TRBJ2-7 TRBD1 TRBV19 TGTGCCAGTAGTAGAAAGGGACAGTACGACGAGCAGTACTTC CASSRKGQYDEQYF
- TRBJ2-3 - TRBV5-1 TGCGCCAGCAGCATGCGCGTCCCTAGGGCGGATACGCAGTATTTT CASSMRVPRADTQYF
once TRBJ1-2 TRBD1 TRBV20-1 TGCAGTGCTAGGGTCGACAGGGTGGATGGCTACACCTTC CSARVDRVDGYTF
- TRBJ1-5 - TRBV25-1 TGTGCCAGCAGTGAATCCCTGGGGCCCCAGCATTTT CASSESLGPQHF
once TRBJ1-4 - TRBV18 TGTGCCAGCTCACCAGGCGGTGAAAAACTGTTTTTT CASSPGGEKLFF
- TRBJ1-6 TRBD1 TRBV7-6 TGTGCCAGCAGCTTACGACAGGGGGTCAGGAATTCACCCCTCCACTTT CASSLRQGVRNSPLHF
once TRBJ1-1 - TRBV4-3 TGCGCCAGCAGCCGGGCGGTGAACACTGAAGCTTTCTTT CASSRAVNTEAFF
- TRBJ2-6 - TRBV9 TGTGCCAGCAGCGTATTAGGCCCTAGTCCCACTGGGGCCAACGTCCTGACTTTC CASSVLGPSPTGANVLTF
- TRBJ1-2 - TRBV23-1 TGCGCCAGCAGTCAATCATACGGGGCCAAATATGGCTACACCTTC CASSQSYGAKYGYTF
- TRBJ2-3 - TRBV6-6 TGTGCCAGCACCCAACGAGGGTGGACTAGCACAGATACGCAGTATTTT CASTQRGWTSTDTQYF
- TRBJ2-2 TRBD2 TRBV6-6 TGTGCCAGCAGTCCCTTCGGGGGGGGCACCGGGGAGCTGTTTTTT CASSPFGGGTGELFF
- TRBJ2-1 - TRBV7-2 TGTGCCAGCAGCTTAGCGGGGGGGCCGATTCTGGATGAGCAGTTCTTC CASSLAGGPILDEQFF
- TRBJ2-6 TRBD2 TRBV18 TGTGCCAGCTCACCACGGACTAGCGGGGGCCTCTCTGGGGCCAACGTCCTGACTTTC CASSPRTSGGLSGANVLTF
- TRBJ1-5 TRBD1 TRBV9 TGTGCCAGCGGGACAGGCAATCAGCCCCAGCATTTT CASGTGNQPQHF
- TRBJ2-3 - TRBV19 TGTGCCACCGCCGGGCGCCGGGGCACAGATACGCAGTATTTT CATAGRRGTDTQYF
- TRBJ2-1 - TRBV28 TGTGCCAGCAGTTGGGTAGCGATTAGGAATGAGCAGTTCTTC CASSWVAIRNEQFF
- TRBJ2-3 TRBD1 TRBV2 TGTGCCAGCAGTGAGGGACAGTATACGCAGTATTTT CASSEGQYTQYF